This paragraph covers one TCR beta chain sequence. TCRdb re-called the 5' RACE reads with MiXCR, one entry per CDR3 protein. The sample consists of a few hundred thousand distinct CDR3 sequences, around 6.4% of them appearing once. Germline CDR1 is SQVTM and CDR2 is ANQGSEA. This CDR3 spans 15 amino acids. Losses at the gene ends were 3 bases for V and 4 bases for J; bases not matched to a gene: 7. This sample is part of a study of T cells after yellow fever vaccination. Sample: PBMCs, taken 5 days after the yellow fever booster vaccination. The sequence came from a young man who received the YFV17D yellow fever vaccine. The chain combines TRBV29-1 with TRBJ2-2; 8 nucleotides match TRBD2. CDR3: CSVDGSGSTTGELFF. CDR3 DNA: TGCAGCGTTGACGGGAGCGGGAGTACCACCGGGGAGCTGTTTTTT.